These T cell receptor beta chains were read from a single sample in a study of long-term antiretroviral therapy in people with HIV. The table came from immunoSEQ multiplex PCR; TCRdb's copy has only in-frame clones and leaves some out. The sample lists some 35,000 clones; about four fifths were seen once. The material sequenced was unsorted PBMCs, taken 3 years after starting antiretroviral therapy. Receptors originate from a man aged 50 to 60 with HIV. Each CDR3 is given with its conserved first and last residue. D genes are given only for firm matches. A clone size is listed for some rows: how often the clone was seen (once, few, many), or a class if it is expanded.

-	TRBV7-3	TRBD1	TRBJ2-3	TGTGCCAGCAGTTCCGGGACAGGAGCAGATACGCAGTATTTT	CASSSGTGADTQYF
-	TRBV27	TRBD1	TRBJ2-5	TGTGCCAGCAGTTTATTAGGAGACAGGGGTGAGACCCAGTACTTC	CASSLLGDRGETQYF
few	TRBV7-2	-	TRBJ1-5	TGTGCCAGCAGCTTAAAGACAGGATTAAATCAGCCCCAGCATTTT	CASSLKTGLNQPQHF
-	TRBV7-9	TRBD2	TRBJ2-2	TGTGCCAGCAGCTTGGGACTAGCGGCCGGGGAGCTGTTTTTT	CASSLGLAAGELFF
once	TRBV6-5	-	TRBJ2-2	TGTGCCAGCAGTTACCTGGCAGGTGGCACCGGGGAGCTGTTTTTT	CASSYLAGGTGELFF
-	TRBV5-1	TRBD2	TRBJ2-5	TGCGCCAGCAGCTCCAGCAGCGGGGGGAATTTGGGGACCCAGTACTTC	CASSSSSGGNLGTQYF
-	TRBV7-8	-	TRBJ1-5	TGTGCCAGCAGCTTAGAAGGCCAGTCTAGCAATCAGCCCCAGCATTTT	CASSLEGQSSNQPQHF
-	TRBV27	-	TRBJ2-2	TGTGCCAGCAGTCCTTCGACAGGGAGGATCACCGGGGAGCTGTTTTTT	CASSPSTGRITGELFF
few	TRBV7-3	TRBD1	TRBJ1-2	TGTGCCAGCAGCCAAGGGACAGGCCATGGCTACACCTTC	CASSQGTGHGYTF
-	TRBV11-2	TRBD1	TRBJ2-7	TGTGCCAGCAGCTTAAGATTCACAGGGGGTACCTACGAGCAGTACTTC	CASSLRFTGGTYEQYF
-	TRBV7-2	-	TRBJ1-6	TGTGCCAGCAGCTTACAGGGCTCCTATAATTCACCCCTCCACTTT	CASSLQGSYNSPLHF
-	TRBV5-6	-	TRBJ2-7	TGTGCCAGCAGCTTAGGGGGTACGACCTACGAGCAGTACTTC	CASSLGGTTYEQYF
-	TRBV6-6	TRBD2	TRBJ2-1	TGTGCCAGCAGTTACGCTAGCGGCGAGGGCACTGAGCAGTTCTTC	CASSYASGEGTEQFF
-	TRBV6-5	TRBD1	TRBJ1-2	TGTGCCAGCAGTCCCGGACAGGGGAGATACACCTTC	CASSPGQGRYTF
-	TRBV7-9	-	TRBJ1-3	TGTGCCAGCAGCTTATCTGCAGATAACACCATATATTTT	CASSLSADNTIYF
-	TRBV6-1	-	TRBJ2-5	TGTGCCAGCAGTGGACAGCCGACGGGGAGGGAGACCCAGTACTTC	CASSGQPTGRETQYF